One sample yielded the 26 T cell receptor beta chains listed below, sequenced in a study of beta chain features in type 1 diabetes. Investigators reverse transcribed all isolated RNA, so they sequenced expressed TCRB transcripts. The method was immunoSEQ multiplex PCR; TCRdb's version includes in-frame clones alone and lacks a portion of them. The sample consists of 250,000 to 350,000 clones, about 15% of them appearing once. The sample was central memory CD4+ T cells from blood. The receptors were sampled from a man aged 30-40 years in good health.

V and J are TRBV7-8 and TRBJ1-4, with TRBD1 identical over 7 bases. J gave up 2 bases and V 4 bases, and 4 bases lay outside the gene matches. The CDR3 contains 15 residues. Per germline, CDR1 SGHVS and CDR2 FQNEAQ. The CDR3 loop reads CASSSTGRTNEKLFF. In DNA form, the CDR3 reads TGTGCCAGCAGCTCGACAGGGCGGACTAATGAAAAACTGTTTTTT. The full variable domain, in which reference TRBV7-8 and TRBJ1-4 provide the parts outside the CDR3, is GAGVSQSPRYKVAKRGQDVALRCDPISGHVSLFWYQQALGQGPEFLTYFQNEAQLDKSGLPSDRFFAERPEGSVSTLKIQRTQQEDSAVYLCASSSTGRTNEKLFFGSGTQLSVL.

In this sample, this clone turned up a few times. The chain combines TRBV6-6 with TRBJ2-1; weak D call: TRBD1 (5 bases). Germline CDR1 MNHNY, CDR2 SVGAGI (reference sequence). CDR3 length: 11 amino acids. Trimming took off 4 bases at V and 11 bases at J, with 9 bases between the two ends. The CDR3 spells CASSLAGKQFF. In DNA form, the CDR3 reads TGTGCCAGCAGTTTAGCAGGGAAGCAGTTCTTC.

J is TRBJ1-1 and V is TRBV19; possibly TRBD1 for D (5 bases). CDR3 length equals 14 residues. Trimming removed 5 bases from V and 2 bases from J, with 12 bases in between. Germline-derived CDR1 and CDR2 are LNHDA and SQIVND (reference sequence). The CDR3 nucleotides read TGTGCCAGTAGTCGACAGAGCCCCAACACTGAAGCTTTCTTT. Its translation is CASSRQSPNTEAFF.

The CDR3 spells CASSFGTFDRDTQYF. CDR3 DNA: TGTGCCAGCAGCTTCGGGACCTTTGATCGGGATACGCAGTATTTT. The genes are TRBV7-9 and TRBJ2-3; tentatively, D is TRBD1 or TRBD2 (5 bases each). The germline CDR1 and CDR2 sequences are SEHNR and FQNEAQ (reference sequence). This CDR3 contains 15 residues. The V and J ends lost 3 bases and 6 bases respectively, with 16 bases between them. Supplemented by reference TRBV7-9 and TRBJ2-3, the full variable domain reads DTGVSQNPRHKITKRGQNVTFRCDPISEHNRLYWYRQTLGQGPEFLTYFQNEAQLEKSRLLSDRFSAERPKGSFSTLEIQRTEQGDSAMYLCASSFGTFDRDTQYFGPGTRLTVL.

This clone was observed a handful of times. The chain combines TRBV6-5 with TRBJ2-6; weak D call: TRBD2 (5 bases). There are 16 residues in the CDR3. Germline V gives CDR1 MNHEY, CDR2 SVGAGI. The V end lost 0 bases, the J end lost 2 bases, and 8 bases lay between the germline ends. The CDR3 region is CASSYSHGAGANVLTF. CDR3 bases: TGTGCCAGCAGTTACTCCCACGGGGCTGGGGCCAACGTCCTGACTTTC.

This clone was seen a handful of times. This chain links TRBV5-1 with TRBJ2-3; D uncertain. The CDR3 length is 21 residues. V was pared by 5 bases and J by 1 base, with 32 bases between. Germline V gives CDR1 SGHRS, CDR2 YFSETQ. The CDR3 DNA sequence: TGCGCCAGCAGTTCTACCCCCGTTGGGTGGGCGTCAAGAGAACGCACAGATACGCAGTATTTT. This encodes CASSSTPVGWASRERTDTQYF.

The genes are TRBV29-1 and TRBJ2-5, with TRBD2 matching 7 bases. The CDR3 totals 12 residues. The germline gives CDR1 SQVTM, CDR2 ANQGSEA. The trim removed 7 bases at V and 4 bases at J, leaving 6 bases unmatched. The CDR3 here is CSARRGRETQYF. As DNA, the CDR3 is TGCAGCGCTAGGCGGGGGAGAGAGACCCAGTACTTC.

This clone turned up a few times. The chain joins TRBV5-1 to TRBJ2-2; D not resolved. Germline V lookup: CDR1 SGHRS, CDR2 YFSETQ. The CDR3 is made up of 17 amino acids. The V and J ends lost 4 bases and 0 bases respectively, with 16 bases between them. CDR3 DNA: TGCGCCAGCAGCCCGGTTTGGGCGGCGTCGAACACCGGGGAGCTGTTTTTT. It yields the protein CASSPVWAASNTGELFF.

This clone was counted between two and nine times. The V gene is TRBV14, the J gene TRBJ2-2, with unresolved D. Germline values: CDR1 SGHDN, CDR2 FVKESK. The CDR3 sequence is 14 residues long. V lost 5 bases to trimming and J lost 1 base, with 8 bases between them. The CDR3 DNA follows: TGTGCCAGCAGCTTCGGACGGAACACCGGGGAGCTGTTTTTT. It encodes CASSFGRNTGELFF.

The rearrangement uses TRBV7-8 and TRBJ1-2, with 7 positions matching TRBD1. Germline CDR1 and CDR2: SGHVS and FQNEAQ. V dropped 5 bases and J dropped 3; count of bases not matched to a gene: 6. The CDR3 spans 14 residues. The CDR3 loop is CASSEQTGDYGYTF. In nucleotides, the CDR3 is TGTGCCAGCAGCGAACAAACAGGGGACTATGGCTACACCTTC.

V and J are TRBV19 and TRBJ1-3; D might be TRBD1 (6 bases). V was cut by 5 bases and J by 0 bases, with 14 bases left in between. Germline V gives CDR1 LNHDA, CDR2 SQIVND (reference sequence). The CDR3 covers 16 residues. CDR3 bases: TGTGCCAGTAGTGCCGGACAGTTAAGCTCTGGAAACACCATATATTTT. This codes for CASSAGQLSSGNTIYF.

This rearrangement joins TRBV16 to TRBJ1-5; D possibly corresponds to TRBD1 (6 bases). V was shortened by 6 bases and J by 0 bases, with 12 bases between the two germline ends. The CDR3 consists of 15 residues. CDR1 and CDR2 from the germline V gene are KGHSY and FQNENV. The CDR3 loop is CASRVDRFSNQPQHF. CDR3 coding DNA: TGTGCCAGCAGGGTTGACAGGTTTAGCAATCAGCCCCAGCATTTT.

This clone was detected a few times. J is TRBJ2-7 and V is TRBV9; D ambiguous. In germline, CDR1 is SGDLS, CDR2 YYNGEE. Trimming removed 3 bases from V and 0 bases from J, with 10 bases in between. The CDR3 covers 14 residues. The chain's CDR3 is CASSAGKSSYEQYF. The CDR3 DNA reads as TGTGCCAGCAGCGCCGGTAAAAGCTCCTACGAGCAGTACTTC.

The gene calls are TRBV15 and TRBJ1-1; a weak D match, TRBD1 (5 bases). The germline gives CDR1 LNHNV, CDR2 YYDKDF (reference sequence). V was clipped by 1 base and J by 3 bases, with 9 bases between them. The CDR3 runs 14 residues. The DNA for the CDR3 is TGTGCCACCAGCAGAGTGGTAGGGGACACTGAAGCTTTCTTT. Translation: CATSRVVGDTEAFF.

This clone was found a few times. V gene TRBV2 combines with J gene TRBJ2-7; unclear D gene. Trimming took off 5 bases at V and 4 bases at J, with 6 bases between the two ends. The germline V gene has CDR1 SNHLY and CDR2 FYNNEI. The CDR3 is made up of 11 amino acids. The CDR3 here is CASSPRYEQYV. The CDR3 DNA reads TGTGCCAGCAGTCCGCGTTACGAGCAGTACGTC.

This chain connects TRBV7-2 to TRBJ1-6; D possibly corresponds to TRBD1 (6 bases). Looked up from germline, CDR1 is SGHTA and CDR2 is FQGNSA. The CDR3 length is 13 residues. V was clipped by 1 base and J by 12 bases, with 10 bases between them. CDR3: CASSLEQGRPLHF. The CDR3 coding sequence is TGTGCCAGCAGCTTAGAACAGGGAAGACCCCTCCACTTT.

This clone was counted only a few times. The chain recombines TRBV5-6 with TRBJ2-5, with TRBD2 identical over 11 bases. Germline assignment: CDR1 SGHDT and CDR2 YYEEEE. Unmatched junction bases numbered 6, after V lost 6 bases and J lost 2 bases. The CDR3 consists of 15 residues. The CDR3 coding sequence is TGTGCCAGCAAATCGGGACTAGCGGTGCAAGAGACCCAGTACTTC. Its translation is CASKSGLAVQETQYF.

This clone was found a few times. The CDR3 region is CASSVGSIAEAFF. For the CDR3, the DNA is TGTGCCAGCAGCGTAGGGAGCATTGCTGAAGCTTTCTTT. The genes are TRBV9 and TRBJ1-1; D is unresolved. Trimming stripped 0 bases from V and 6 bases from J, with 9 bases between. CDR1 SGDLS and CDR2 YYNGEE come from the germline V gene. The CDR3 is made up of 13 amino acids.

This clone has only a few counts. The rearrangement uses TRBV11-2 and TRBJ1-1; D ambiguous. Germline CDR1 is SGHAT and CDR2 is FQNNGV. Deletions cut 5 bases from V and 1 base from J, with 11 bases between. The CDR3 spans 14 residues. The CDR3 sequence: CASSVGLGNTEAFF. The CDR3 nucleotides are TGTGCCAGCAGCGTCGGGTTAGGGAACACTGAAGCTTTCTTT.

This clone was observed a few times. The genes are TRBV6-1 and TRBJ1-5, with a weak D call TRBD1 (5 bases). CDR1 and CDR2 from the germline V gene are MNHNS and SASEGT. Trimming took 2 bases from V and 4 from J, leaving 6 bases between them. There are 13 residues in the CDR3. Here the CDR3 reads CASSERGNQPQHF. The CDR3 nucleotides are TGTGCCAGCAGTGAACGGGGGAATCAGCCCCAGCATTTT.

This clone appeared a few times. The rearrangement links TRBV7-8 to TRBJ2-1; 14 bases align to TRBD2. The ends lost 2 bases at V and 7 bases at J; junction bases unmatched: 10. Germline CDR1 is SGHVS and CDR2 is FQNEAQ. The CDR3 loop spans 18 amino acids. As DNA, the CDR3 is TGTGCCAGCAGCTTAAGTGGGACTAGCGGGAGAATTATGAATGAGCAGTTCTTC. Translation gives CASSLSGTSGRIMNEQFF.

The gene calls are TRBV5-8 and TRBJ1-3, with D maybe TRBD1 (5 bases). The V end was cut by 0 bases, the J end by 0 bases, with 10 bases between. The CDR3 covers 16 residues. The germline CDR1 and CDR2 sequences are SGHTS and YDEGEE. The CDR3 sequence is CASSLEGMSSGNTIYF. The CDR3 bases are TGTGCCAGCAGCTTGGAGGGGATGAGCTCTGGAAACACCATATATTTT.

V gene TRBV18 combines with J gene TRBJ1-2, with D tentatively TRBD1 (6 bases). The germline gives CDR1 KGHSH, CDR2 LQKENI. The V end was cut by 6 bases, the J end by 6 bases, with 17 bases between. This CDR3 spans 14 amino acids. Here the CDR3 reads CASSPNPGEHGYTF. In DNA form, the CDR3 reads TGTGCCAGCTCTCCGAACCCAGGGGAACATGGCTACACCTTC.

This chain uses TRBV5-6 with TRBJ2-7; D may be TRBD1 (5 bases). The CDR3 sequence is 14 residues long. Germline CDR1 is SGHDT and CDR2 is YYEEEE. Trimming stripped 2 bases from V and 3 bases from J, with 12 bases between. CDR3 loop: CASSFRELHYEQYV. CDR3 in DNA: TGTGCCAGCAGCTTCAGGGAACTCCACTACGAGCAGTACGTC.

This clone occurred a few times. CDR3 nucleotides: TGTGCCAGCAGCCAAAGGGCGACCGGTCAACTAAATCAGCCCCAGCATTTT. Translation: CASSQRATGQLNQPQHF. V and J are TRBV16 and TRBJ1-5; D ambiguous. Germline V gene sequence: CDR1 KGHSY, CDR2 FQNENV. The CDR3 is 17 residues long. The V gene lost 2 bases and the J gene lost 4 bases, with 18 bases spanning the gap.

The chain has TRBV5-5 and TRBJ2-5; D is unclear. V was trimmed by 1 base and J by 3 bases, leaving 4 bases between them. CDR3 length: 12 amino acids. Germline CDR1 SGHKS, CDR2 YYEKEE (reference sequence). DNA of the CDR3: TGTGCCAGCAGCTTGTTCGAAGAGACCCAGTACTTC. It codes for CASSLFEETQYF.